This T cell receptor beta chain appears in the sequencing data of a study of blood T cell repertoires in COVID-19. The CDR3 runs to 13 residues. Germline lookup yields CDR1 SEHNR and CDR2 FQNEAQ (reference sequence). Trimming took 4 bases from V and 4 from J; bases not matched to a gene: 3. The assay was immunoSEQ multiplex PCR, and TCRdb's table has in-frame clones only and misses some. The table includes about 350,000 clones, more than 85% detected once. The specimen sequenced was PBMCs or T cells enriched from blood (not recorded which). This receptor was taken from a woman aged 25 to 39 who had recovered from COVID-19. The chain links TRBV7-9 to TRBJ1-2; 7 bases line up with TRBD1. CDR3 bases: TGTGCCAGCAGCTCGGGACAGACCTATGGCTACACCTTC. It encodes CASSSGQTYGYTF.